This T cell receptor (beta chain) was sequenced during a study of OX40 agonist ivuxolimab in advanced cancers. The CDR3 loop spans 15 amino acids. The germline V gene has CDR1 MNHNS and CDR2 SASEGT. Trimming removed 1 base at V and 5 bases at J, with 15 bases between. Profiling relied on immunoSEQ multiplex PCR, and the TCRdb table lists in-frame clones only, not all of them. The sample lists about 68,000 clones; approximately 80% were seen once. This clonotype was sampled from an adult with an advanced solid tumor such as melanoma, head and neck, liver or kidney cancer. Material: CD4+ or CD8+ T cells sorted from blood, obtained in a trial of the OX40 agonist ivuxolimab. This chain links TRBV6-1 with TRBJ2-7, with D perhaps TRBD1 (6 bases). Here the CDR3 reads CASSEGQGNRNEQYF. DNA of the CDR3: TGTGCCAGCAGTGAAGGTCAGGGGAATCGCAACGAGCAGTACTTC.